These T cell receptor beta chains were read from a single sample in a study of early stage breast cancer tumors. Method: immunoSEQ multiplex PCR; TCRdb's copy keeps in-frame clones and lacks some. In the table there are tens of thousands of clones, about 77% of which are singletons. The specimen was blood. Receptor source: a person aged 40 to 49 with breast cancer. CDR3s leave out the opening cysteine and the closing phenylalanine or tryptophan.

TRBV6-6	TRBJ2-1	ASGPSYNEQF
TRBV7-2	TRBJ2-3	ASSLAGGLVSDTQY
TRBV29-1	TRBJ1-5	SVTGAAYSNQPQH
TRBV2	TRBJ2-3	ASSELAATDTQY
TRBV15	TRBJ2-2	ATSRAYDRGGTGELF
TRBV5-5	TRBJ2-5	ASSLGLARETQY
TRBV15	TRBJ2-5	ATSRGRGQETQY
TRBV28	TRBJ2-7	ASSLLTGREQY
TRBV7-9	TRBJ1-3	ASRGGRGPSLLDTIY
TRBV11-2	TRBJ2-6	ASSIRVSSGANVLT
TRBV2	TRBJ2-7	ASKRDSSYEQY
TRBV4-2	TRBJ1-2	ASSNTGTGDANYGYT
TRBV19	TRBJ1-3	ASSIGTGNTIY
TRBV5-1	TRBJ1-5	ASSFSGAPNQPQH
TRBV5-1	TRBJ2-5	ASSRSLAGDGETQY
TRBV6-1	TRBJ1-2	ASSETGTGRYGYT
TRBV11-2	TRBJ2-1	ASSVAVRMDEQF
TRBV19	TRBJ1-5	ASSMGSQGGQPQH
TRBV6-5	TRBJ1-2	ASSYSDHRDSFGYT
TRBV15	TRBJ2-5	ATGTRMETQY
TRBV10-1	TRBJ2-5	ASSPSGRIVETQY
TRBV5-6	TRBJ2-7	ASSLLGLDEQY
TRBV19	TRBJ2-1	ASSRRSTSGGSFKQF
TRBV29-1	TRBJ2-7	SVEKREVRGSYEQY
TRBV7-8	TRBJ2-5	ASTIGTQETQY
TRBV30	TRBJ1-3	AWRGSGNTIY
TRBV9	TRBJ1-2	ASSVLDRMDYGYT
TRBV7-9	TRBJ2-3	ASSYIDRADTQY
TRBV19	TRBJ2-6	ASSILGEVTGANVLT
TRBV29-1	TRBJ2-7	SVTDGLYEQY
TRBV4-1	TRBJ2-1	ASSQVTRVDEQF
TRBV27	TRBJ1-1	ASSSRTEAF
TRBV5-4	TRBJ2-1	ASSSPGLAYNEQF
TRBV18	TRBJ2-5	ASSPSSGRGFQETQY